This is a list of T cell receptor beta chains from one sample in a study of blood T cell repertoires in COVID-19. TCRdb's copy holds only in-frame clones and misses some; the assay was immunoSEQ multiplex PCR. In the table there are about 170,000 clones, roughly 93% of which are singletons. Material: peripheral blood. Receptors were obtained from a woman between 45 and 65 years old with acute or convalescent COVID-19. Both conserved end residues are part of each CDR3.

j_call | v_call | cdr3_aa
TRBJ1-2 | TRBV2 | CATSYRGDGYTF
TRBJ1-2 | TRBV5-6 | CASSIMTGDGYTF
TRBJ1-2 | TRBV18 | CASSPIGQPIYGYTF
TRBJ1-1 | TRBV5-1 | CASSLAPGRAEAFF
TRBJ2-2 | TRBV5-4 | CASSLRRGGTGELFF
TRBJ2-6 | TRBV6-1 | CASSEHSISGANVLTF
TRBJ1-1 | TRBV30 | CAWSEQMNTEAFF
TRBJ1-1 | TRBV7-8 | CASSWDSLNTEAFF
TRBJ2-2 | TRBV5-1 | CASSSSGNTGELFF
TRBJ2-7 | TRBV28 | CASREVAGTYEQYF
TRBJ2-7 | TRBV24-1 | CATSDYQGYEQYF
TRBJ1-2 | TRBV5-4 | CASTRGTALNYGYTF
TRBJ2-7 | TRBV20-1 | CSASSGLGGYEQYF
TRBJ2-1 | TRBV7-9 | CASSPRTSGIYNEQFF
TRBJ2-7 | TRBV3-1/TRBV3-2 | CASSQAGTSSYEQYF
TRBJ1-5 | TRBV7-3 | CASSLDTDQPQHF
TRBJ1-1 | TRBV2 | CASKRGGNTEAFF
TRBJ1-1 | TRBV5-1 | CASSLGGGQGLNTEAFF
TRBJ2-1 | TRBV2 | CASVLGGKSSYNEQFF
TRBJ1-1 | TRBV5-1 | CASSFLVDLGGEAFF
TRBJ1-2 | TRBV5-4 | CASSRDRADYGYTF
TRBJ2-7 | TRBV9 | CASSVGTGPYEQYF
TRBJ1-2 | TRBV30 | CAWRFAGDYGYTF
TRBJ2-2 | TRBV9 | CASSPHHRVSGELFF
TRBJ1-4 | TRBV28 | CASARGGGRGNEKLFF
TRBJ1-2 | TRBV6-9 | CASRSGGHGYTF